A selection of T cell receptor beta chains follows, all from one sample in a study of control samples from healthy donors and cancer patients. Using immunoSEQ multiplex PCR, the repertoire was profiled, and TCRdb retains in-frame clones only, with some absent. The profile shows about 120,000 clones, approximately 93% of them singletons. Sequences were obtained from blood. The source of these receptors is a woman younger than 30 in good health. CDR3s include the opening cysteine and the closing phenylalanine or tryptophan. The order of the fields is clone size, D gene, V gene, J gene, CDR3 protein, CDR3 DNA. A D gene is named only where the DNA matches it firmly. Clone sizes are given selectively: once, few, many, or a class where the clone is expanded.

-	-	TRBV19	TRBJ1-2	CASLPAGANYGYTF	TGTGCCAGTCTCCCCGCGGGGGCTAACTATGGCTACACCTTC
once	-	TRBV9	TRBJ2-3	CASSVGPPPSTDTQYF	TGTGCCAGCAGCGTTGGGCCTCCTCCTAGCACAGATACGCAGTATTTT
once	TRBD1	TRBV5-6	TRBJ1-2	CASSLTARGLYGYTF	TGTGCCAGCAGCTTGACGGCCAGGGGGTTGTATGGCTACACCTTC
-	-	TRBV6-5	TRBJ2-7	CASTGEGGTHEQYF	TGTGCCAGCACAGGGGAGGGAGGGACCCACGAGCAGTACTTC
-	-	TRBV7-2	TRBJ1-2	CASSRKTDFYGYTF	TGTGCCAGCAGTAGGAAGACAGATTTCTATGGCTACACCTTC
few	-	TRBV7-9	TRBJ1-1	CASSPGVGMRTEAFF	TGTGCCAGCAGCCCCGGGGTGGGGATGAGGACTGAAGCTTTCTTT
-	TRBD1	TRBV7-3	TRBJ2-5	CASSVGTGARETQYF	TGTGCCAGCAGCGTCGGGACAGGGGCTCGGGAGACCCAGTACTTC
once	-	TRBV4-3	TRBJ1-1	CASSRQGRETEAFF	TGCGCCAGCAGCAGGCAGGGAAGAGAAACTGAAGCTTTCTTT
-	-	TRBV7-2	TRBJ1-3	CASSFRVFSGNTIYF	TGTGCCAGCAGCTTTAGAGTATTCTCTGGAAACACCATATATTTT
-	-	TRBV5-1	TRBJ1-1	CASSPPGNTEAFF	TGCGCCAGCAGCCCCCCTGGGAACACTGAAGCTTTCTTT
-	TRBD1	TRBV4-3	TRBJ2-7	CASSLGQGYEQYF	TGCGCCAGCAGCCTGGGACAGGGCTACGAGCAGTACTTC
-	-	TRBV28	TRBJ2-2	CASSLSAAISNTGELFF	TGTGCCAGCAGTTTATCCGCCGCCATTTCGAACACCGGGGAGCTGTTTTTT
-	TRBD1	TRBV7-2	TRBJ1-6	CASTRYGTGDSPLHF	TGTGCCAGCACCCGTTATGGGACAGGTGATTCACCCCTCCACTTT
-	-	TRBV3-1/TRBV3-2	TRBJ2-7	CASSQTGYEQYF	TGTGCCAGCAGCCAAACAGGCTACGAGCAGTACTTC
-	-	TRBV2	TRBJ2-3	CASSVGVAPDTQYF	TGTGCCAGCAGTGTGGGAGTTGCCCCAGATACGCAGTATTTT
-	TRBD1	TRBV25-1	TRBJ1-5	CASSGQGSQPQHF	TGTGCCAGCAGTGGACAGGGTAGTCAGCCCCAGCATTTT
-	-	TRBV7-9	TRBJ1-1	CASSSATGYTEAFF	TGTGCCAGCAGCAGCGCGACGGGGTACACTGAAGCTTTCTTT
-	TRBD1	TRBV9	TRBJ2-2	CASSVRRQGEIGELFF	TGTGCCAGCAGCGTCCGCCGACAGGGGGAGATCGGGGAGCTGTTTTTT
-	-	TRBV18	TRBJ2-1	CASSSGRPLVPNEQFF	TGTGCCAGCTCATCCGGTAGGCCCCTCGTCCCCAATGAGCAGTTCTTC
-	-	TRBV24-1	TRBJ1-4	CATSDVRGQLFF	TGTGCCACCAGTGATGTAAGGGGACAACTGTTTTTT
-	TRBD1	TRBV24-1	TRBJ2-5	CATSDPGTDRGEETQYF	TGTGCCACCAGTGATCCCGGAACTGACAGGGGAGAAGAGACCCAGTACTTC
-	TRBD2	TRBV25-1	TRBJ2-5	CASSVTTTRTSGQETQYF	TGTGCCAGCAGTGTCACAACTACTCGGACTAGCGGTCAAGAGACCCAGTACTTC
-	-	TRBV6-1	TRBJ2-7	CASSVSLRGSFYEQYF	TGTGCCAGCAGTGTCTCCCTTAGGGGCAGTTTCTACGAGCAGTACTTC
-	TRBD1	TRBV28	TRBJ2-5	CASSVLTGGQTQYF	TGTGCCAGCAGTGTACTGACAGGGGGCCAGACCCAGTACTTC
-	TRBD1	TRBV19	TRBJ2-7	CASSVRQGIIYEQYF	TGTGCCAGTAGCGTTCGACAGGGCATCATCTACGAGCAGTACTTC
-	-	TRBV25-1	TRBJ1-1	CASSEGGTAHEAFF	TGTGCCAGCAGTGAAGGCGGGACCGCTCATGAAGCTTTCTTT
-	-	TRBV2	TRBJ1-6	CASSWNSPLHF	TGTGCCAGCTCATGGAATTCACCCCTCCACTTT
-	-	TRBV30	TRBJ1-1	CAWMPTNPGPRNTEAFF	TGTGCCTGGATGCCCACCAATCCGGGACCGAGGAACACTGAAGCTTTCTTT
-	-	TRBV19	TRBJ1-5	CASSIVRGSNQPQHF	TGTGCCAGTAGTATAGTAAGGGGATCCAATCAGCCCCAGCATTTT
-	TRBD1	TRBV24-1	TRBJ2-4	CATSETGDTKNIQYF	TGTGCCACCAGTGAGACAGGGGATACAAAAAACATTCAGTACTTC
-	-	TRBV12-5	TRBJ2-1	CASGTSGTAYNEQFF	TGTGCTAGTGGCACAAGCGGCACCGCCTACAATGAGCAGTTCTTC
-	-	TRBV18	TRBJ2-2	CASSPTDRYTGELFF	TGTGCCAGCTCACCGACCGACCGATACACCGGGGAGCTGTTTTTT
-	-	TRBV5-1	TRBJ1-6	CASSLLVSRGTADNSPLHF	TGCGCCAGCAGCTTGTTGGTATCTAGGGGAACTGCAGACAATTCACCCCTCCACTTT
few	TRBD2	TRBV15	TRBJ2-2	CATSVAGETTGELFF	TGTGCCACCAGCGTAGCGGGAGAGACCACCGGGGAGCTGTTTTTT
once	-	TRBV9	TRBJ1-1	CASSTQGEATEAFF	TGTGCCAGCAGTACACAGGGAGAGGCCACTGAAGCTTTCTTT
-	-	TRBV5-8	TRBJ2-3	CASSFRQYGNVDTQYF	TGTGCCAGCAGCTTCAGACAGTATGGCAATGTAGATACGCAGTATTTT
-	-	TRBV21-1	TRBJ1-1	CASSTAPEGVRAEAFF	TGTGCCAGCAGCACGGCTCCGGAGGGCGTTAGAGCTGAAGCTTTCTTT
-	-	TRBV7-8	TRBJ2-2	CASSLRGEGGTGELFF	TGTGCCAGCAGCTTAAGGGGAGAGGGCGGCACCGGGGAGCTGTTTTTT
-	-	TRBV20-1	TRBJ1-6	CSASLGGYNSPLHF	TGCAGTGCTAGTCTGGGGGGGTATAATTCACCCCTCCACTTT
once	-	TRBV6-5	TRBJ2-1	CASSYISGISGNEQFF	TGTGCCAGCAGTTACATTTCAGGAATCTCCGGCAATGAGCAGTTCTTC
-	-	TRBV28	TRBJ1-5	CASQGGSGNQPQHF	TGTGCCAGTCAAGGGGGATCGGGCAATCAGCCCCAGCATTTT
-	-	TRBV19	TRBJ2-6	CASSHRSGANVLTF	TGTGCCAGTAGCCATCGCTCTGGGGCCAACGTCCTGACTTTC
-	-	TRBV30	TRBJ1-4	CAWSVFLGPHREKLFF	TGTGCCTGGAGTGTTTTTTTGGGGCCCCACCGTGAAAAACTGTTTTTT
-	-	TRBV7-9	TRBJ2-2	CASSLDRGGRNTGELFF	TGTGCCAGCAGCTTAGACAGGGGAGGAAGGAACACCGGGGAGCTGTTTTTT
-	TRBD2	TRBV5-1	TRBJ2-3	CASSRPGGTDTQYF	TGCGCCAGCAGCCGTCCGGGGGGGACAGATACGCAGTATTTT
-	-	TRBV20-1	TRBJ2-7	CSAMGWGEQYF	TGCAGTGCTATGGGGTGGGGCGAGCAGTACTTC
-	-	TRBV9	TRBJ2-2	CASSVFRAVNTGELFF	TGTGCCAGCAGCGTATTCAGGGCCGTTAACACCGGGGAGCTGTTTTTT